These 24 T cell receptor beta chains were sequenced from one sample in a study of blood T cell repertoires in COVID-19 (TCRdb year 2020). Library preparation used the immunoSEQ multiplex PCR assay. In TCRdb, the immuneACCESS table is reduced to in-frame sequences with V and J assigned. These tables do not hold every clone; where another copy was compared, an unresolved V gene accounts for under half, and the others remain unexplained. This sample holds some 300,000 clones; around 87% were observed only once. 1.3% of the sample goes to the ten largest clones. The sample taken for sequencing was peripheral blood. The receptors derive from a man between 65 and 85 years old with acute or convalescent COVID-19.

J is TRBJ2-1 and V is TRBV15; 7 nucleotides line up with TRBD2. Germline trimming cut 6 bases from V and 8 bases from J; bases unmatched to any gene: 7. Germline CDR1 LNHNV, CDR2 YYDKDF (reference sequence). There are 13 residues in the CDR3. This CDR3 reads CATSSGGGDEQFF. DNA of the CDR3: TGTGCCACCAGTAGTGGCGGGGGTGATGAGCAGTTCTTC.

About this clone itself: Just one base apart from a much larger clone, this may be a read error. The identical CDR3 is also encoded by other nucleotide sequences in the sample. The V gene is TRBV19, the J gene TRBJ1-1; D uncertain. The germline CDR1 and CDR2 sequences are LNHDA and SQIVND (reference sequence). This CDR3 comprises 13 residues. Trimming took off 0 bases at V and 3 bases at J, with 5 bases between the two ends. The CDR3 is CASSIDRDTEAFF. Written as DNA, the CDR3 is TGTGCCAGTAGTATAGATCGGGACACTGAAGCTTTCTTT.

This clone was recorded only once. The chain carries TRBV6-5 and TRBJ1-1, with D possibly being TRBD1 (5 bases). CDR3 length: 15 amino acids. The germline V and J ends were trimmed by 6 bases and 0 bases, with 14 bases remaining between them. In germline, CDR1 is MNHEY, CDR2 SVGAGI. CDR3 nucleotides: TGTGCCAGCAGCCGGAGGGACCCAATGAACACTGAAGCTTTCTTT. Translating gives CASSRRDPMNTEAFF.

The V gene is TRBV2, the J gene TRBJ2-5; TRBD2 is a possible D gene (5 bases). CDR3 length equals 14 residues. Trimming stripped 6 bases from V and 2 bases from J, with 13 bases between. Per germline, CDR1 SNHLY and CDR2 FYNNEI. The CDR3 protein is CASRKEVNQETQYF. The CDR3 region has the DNA TGTGCCAGCAGGAAGGAGGTCAATCAAGAGACCCAGTACTTC.

This chain links TRBV7-3 with TRBJ1-4, with unresolved D. Trimming stripped 5 bases from V and 8 bases from J, with 12 bases between. CDR1 and CDR2 from the germline V gene are SGHTA and FQGTGA. CDR3 length: 13 residues. The CDR3 DNA is TGTGCCAGCAGCCTTCCCCACGGGGAAAAACTGTTTTTT. Amino acids: CASSLPHGEKLFF. Looking up the rest from reference TRBV7-3 and TRBJ1-4 gives the full variable domain: GAGVSQTPSNKVTEKGKYVELRCDPISGHTALYWYRQSLGQGPEFLIYFQGTGAADDSGLPNDRFFAVRPEGSVSTLKIQRTERGDSAVYLCASSLPHGEKLFFGSGTQLSVL.

CDR3 sequence: CASKGANYGYTF. The CDR3 DNA is TGTGCCAGCAAGGGGGCTAACTATGGCTACACCTTC. This rearrangement joins TRBV21-1 to TRBJ1-2; the DNA was not used to check the table's D call, TRBD1. TRBV21-1 counts as a pseudogene. The CDR3 is made up of 12 amino acids.

This clone was seen a handful of times. CDR3 nucleotides: TGTGCGATGCAGGGGGCTGGAAACACCATATATTTT. This codes for CAMQGAGNTIYF. The chain uses TRBV10-3 and TRBJ1-3, with TRBD1 matching 7 bases. Germline CDR1 and CDR2: ENHRY and SYGVKD. This CDR3 is built from 12 residues.

The rearrangement uses TRBV29-1 and TRBJ1-1, with D perhaps TRBD1 (6 bases). Germline V CDR1 and CDR2: SQVTM, ANQGSEA. V shed 6 bases and J shed 0 bases, with 8 bases lying between them. This CDR3 comprises 12 residues. In nucleotides, the CDR3 is TGCAGCGTGGGACATATGAACACTGAAGCTTTCTTT. This encodes CSVGHMNTEAFF.

The chain is built from TRBV3-1 (or the pseudogene TRBV3-2) and TRBJ2-3; 7 bases match TRBD2. Germline CDR1 reads LGHDT; CDR2 reads YNNKEL (reference sequence). With V trimmed by 4 bases and J by 0 bases, 10 bases remained unmatched. CDR3 length: 17 amino acids. In DNA form, the CDR3 reads TGTGCCAGCAGCCGCCGACTAGCAGGGCCTAGCACAGATACGCAGTATTTT. Translating gives CASSRRLAGPSTDTQYF.

The J gene is TRBJ1-2, the V gene TRBV6-2 or TRBV6-3; 11 nucleotides agree with TRBD1. V dropped 4 bases and J dropped 2; count of bases not matched to a gene: 9. The CDR3 totals 17 residues. Per the germline V gene, CDR1 is MNHEY and CDR2 is SVGEGT. The chain's CDR3 is CASSSYRDRGSNYGYTF. The CDR3 region has the DNA TGTGCCAGCAGTTCCTATAGGGACAGGGGGAGCAACTATGGCTACACCTTC.

The chain joins TRBV28 to TRBJ1-2, with TRBD1 as a possible D gene (5 bases). V gave up 4 bases and J gave up 4 bases, with 16 bases separating them. CDR1 is MDHEN and CDR2 is SYDVKM in the germline V gene. The CDR3 is made up of 15 amino acids. The CDR3 region is CASSSNRQGGYGYTF. DNA for the CDR3: TGTGCCAGCAGTTCCAACCGGCAGGGTGGCTATGGCTACACCTTC.

This sequence joins TRBV6-1 and TRBJ2-2; D gene unclear. Germline assignment: CDR1 MNHNS and CDR2 SASEGT. The V gene lost 1 base and the J gene lost 9 bases, with 9 bases spanning the gap. CDR3 length: 13 residues. The DNA for the CDR3 is TGTGCCAGCAGTGAAGTAGACTCTCGGGAGCTGTTTTTT. Its translation: CASSEVDSRELFF.

This clone was observed once. The chain carries TRBV5-4 and TRBJ1-2; 9 bases line up with TRBD1. V was pared by 4 bases and J by 8 bases, with 9 bases of the junction left unmatched. Germline-derived CDR1 and CDR2 are SGHNT and YYREEE (reference sequence). The CDR3 runs 14 residues. The CDR3 bases are TGTGCCAGCAGCCTAATACAGGGGGCTCGAGGCTACACCTTC. Translated, it gives CASSLIQGARGYTF.

The rearrangement uses TRBV7-8 and TRBJ1-5; D gene ambiguous. Looked up from germline, CDR1 is SGHVS and CDR2 is FQNEAQ. V was pared by 1 base and J by 4 bases, with 14 bases between. This CDR3 is 16 amino acids long. CDR3 bases: TGTGCCAGCAGCTTAGGGAGATTGACCAGAAATCAGCCCCAGCATTTT. This gives the protein CASSLGRLTRNQPQHF.

CDR3 sequence (DNA): TGTGCCAGCAGCCTTACAGGGGGAAACACCATATATTTT. Protein: CASSLTGGNTIYF. This sequence joins TRBV3-1 (or the pseudogene TRBV3-2) and TRBJ1-3; a possible D gene is TRBD1 (6 bases). V was cut by 4 bases and J by 4 bases, with 8 bases left in between. The CDR3 is 13 residues long. Germline CDR1 and CDR2: LGHDT and YNNKEL (reference sequence).

The rearrangement joins TRBV4-2 to TRBJ1-5; no definite D call. This CDR3 region has 15 residues. The germline V and J ends were trimmed by 0 bases and 2 bases, with 8 bases remaining between them. From germline, CDR1 is LGHNA and CDR2 YNFKEQ. CDR3 sequence: CASSQERGGNQPQHF. The CDR3, as DNA: TGTGCCAGCAGCCAAGAGCGGGGTGGCAATCAGCCCCAGCATTTT.

The chain has TRBV19 and TRBJ2-3; D uncertain. The CDR3 contains 15 residues. Looked up from germline, CDR1 is LNHDA and CDR2 is SQIVND (reference sequence). The germline V and J ends were trimmed by 0 bases and 2 bases, with 9 bases remaining between them. The CDR3 DNA is TGTGCCAGTAGTATAGATATTTGGCTCACAGATACGCAGTATTTT. This encodes CASSIDIWLTDTQYF.

V gene TRBV29-1 combines with J gene TRBJ1-2, with unresolved D. CDR1 is SQVTM and CDR2 is ANQGSEA in the germline V gene. CDR3 length: 13 amino acids. The ends were cut back, 8 bases at V and 6 bases at J, with 19 bases in the middle. As DNA, the CDR3 is TGCAGCTTCATAGGGCCGGAGGCAAATGGCTACACCTTC. It yields the protein CSFIGPEANGYTF.

This clone was observed once. In the same sample, other DNA sequences code for this CDR3. The CDR3 sequence is CASSYSQETQYF. The DNA for the CDR3 is TGTGCCAGCAGTTACAGTCAAGAGACCCAGTACTTC. The chain joins TRBV7-9 to TRBJ2-5, with D uncertain. Looked up from germline, CDR1 is SEHNR and CDR2 is FQNEAQ (reference sequence). Trimming shortened V by 6 bases and J by 2 bases, and 7 bases separated the two germline ends. This CDR3 spans 12 amino acids. Drawing the rest from reference TRBV7-9 and TRBJ2-5, the complete variable domain is DTGVSQNPRHKITKRGQNVTFRCDPISEHNRLYWYRQTLGQGPEFLTYFQNEAQLEKSRLLSDRFSAERPKGSFSTLEIQRTEQGDSAMYLCASSYSQETQYFGPGTRLLVL.

The rearrangement links TRBV28 to TRBJ2-3; a weak D match, TRBD1 (6 bases). The CDR3 consists of 14 residues. V lost 11 bases to trimming and J lost 2 bases, with 17 bases between them. CDR1 is MDHEN, CDR2 SYDVKM, per germline. The CDR3 nucleotides read TGTGCCGCGCTACCGGGACACATCACAGATACGCAGTATTTT. Translation gives CAALPGHITDTQYF.

The sample holds a few counts of this clone. The gene calls are TRBV19 and TRBJ2-1; the match to TRBD2 covers 9 bases. Unmatched junction bases numbered 3, after V lost 4 bases and J lost 8 bases. Germline assignment: CDR1 LNHDA and CDR2 SQIVND (reference sequence). This CDR3 contains 13 residues. The CDR3 region is CASSTGLAYEQFF. In nucleotides, the CDR3 is TGTGCCAGTAGTACCGGACTAGCGTATGAGCAGTTCTTC.

The V and J genes are TRBV15 and TRBJ1-2; TRBD1 aligns across 8 bases. The CDR3 covers 16 residues. Trimming cost V 6 bases and J 0 bases; bases outside gene matches: 9. The germline V gene has CDR1 LNHNV and CDR2 YYDKDF (reference sequence). The CDR3 DNA reads TGTGCCACCAGTCGGAGGACAGGGAGGACTAACTATGGCTACACCTTC. Translated: CATSRRTGRTNYGYTF.

The chain employs TRBV5-1 and TRBJ1-4, with 10 bases identical to TRBD1. In germline, CDR1 is SGHRS, CDR2 YFSETQ. This CDR3 comprises 15 residues. Losses at the gene ends were 0 bases for V and 7 bases for J; bases not matched to a gene: 3. The CDR3 DNA reads as TGCGCCAGCAGCTTGGGACAGGGGGCGACTGAAAAACTGTTTTTT. This gives the protein CASSLGQGATEKLFF.

The gene calls are TRBV28 and TRBJ1-4; 8 nucleotides match TRBD1. J was trimmed by 8 bases and V by 6 bases; bases with no gene match: 8. CDR3 length: 14 residues. Germline V gene sequence: CDR1 MDHEN, CDR2 SYDVKM. The CDR3 region has the DNA TGTGCCAGCAGGCCCCAGGGGGCGCGGGAAAAACTGTTTTTT. It is translated as CASRPQGAREKLFF.